A selection of T cell receptor beta chains follows, all from one sample in a study of glioma-infiltrating T cells after dendritic cell vaccination. The protocol was immunoSEQ multiplex PCR, while the TCRdb copy is restricted to in-frame clones and leaves out a portion. The repertoire holds roughly 100,000 clones, with nearly 90% as singletons. The specimen was blood, collected after dendritic cell vaccination. Receptors were obtained from a human donor with glioblastoma. Each CDR3 is given with its conserved first and last residue. The D gene is left open where the match is weak. The size entry is marked missing in some rows and otherwise reads once, few, many or a size class.

J | size | D | V | DNA | CDR3
TRBJ2-7 | . | . | TRBV7-6 | TGTGCCAGCAGCTTAGAGGGACAAGCCTACGAGCAGTACTTC | CASSLEGQAYEQYF
TRBJ2-4 | . | . | TRBV6-1 | TGTGCCAGCAGTGAGAGGAGCTTAGCCAAAAACATTCAGTACTTC | CASSERSLAKNIQYF
TRBJ1-2 | . | TRBD1 | TRBV4-1 | TGCGCCAGCAGCCAAGGGGACAGCCACTATGGCTACACCTTC | CASSQGDSHYGYTF
TRBJ1-1 | . | . | TRBV7-9 | TGTGCCAGCAGCTTAGCGGCCGTGAACACTGAAGCTTTCTTT | CASSLAAVNTEAFF
TRBJ2-1 | . | TRBD1 | TRBV9 | TGTGCCAGCGGGCGACAGGGGGGCGTCGATGAGCAGTTCTTC | CASGRQGGVDEQFF
TRBJ2-5 | once | . | TRBV6-1 | TGTGCCAGCAGTGGTCGACTAAATCGGTACCAAGAGACCCAGTACTTC | CASSGRLNRYQETQYF
TRBJ2-3 | . | . | TRBV5-1 | TGCGCCAGCACAGGCGGGGGCCACACAGATACGCAGTATTTT | CASTGGGHTDTQYF
TRBJ1-2 | . | . | TRBV4-1 | TGCGCCAGCAGCCAAGAATCGGCGACAGTTTCTGGCTACACCTTC | CASSQESATVSGYTF
TRBJ1-6 | . | TRBD1 | TRBV10-3 | TGTGCCATCACTGACAGGGGGCGGGATTCACCCCTCCACTTT | CAITDRGRDSPLHF
TRBJ1-2 | . | . | TRBV2 | TGTGCCAGCAGTGAAGACAGCTATGGCTACACCTTC | CASSEDSYGYTF